These T cell receptor beta chains were read from a single sample in a study of Graves' ophthalmopathy and Graves' hyperthyroidism. TCRdb reprocessed the multiplex PCR reads with MiXCR, giving one entry per CDR3 protein. The sample includes more than 150,000 distinct CDR3 sequences, less than 45% seen only once; the top ten take around 5.8%. Sample: peripheral blood. The source is a woman in her thirties or forties with Graves' ophthalmopathy. CDR3s include the opening cysteine and the closing phenylalanine or tryptophan. The order of the fields is D gene, clone size, J gene, CDR3 length, V gene, CDR3 DNA, CDR3 protein. A D gene is named only where the DNA matches it firmly. Expanded clones are given a class, and other clones once, few, many or no size at all.

- many TRBJ2-5 11 TRBV30 TGTGCCTGGAGTGTAATGGAGACCCAGTACTTC CAWSVMETQYF
- - TRBJ1-2 14 TRBV12-3/TRBV12-4 TGTGCCAGCAGTTTAATCGGCAGGTGGTATGGCTACACCTTC CASSLIGRWYGYTF
- - TRBJ1-1 13 TRBV2 TGTGCCAGCAACCCCAGGTTGAACACTGAAGCTTTCTTT CASNPRLNTEAFF
- many TRBJ1-1 15 TRBV6-5 TGTGCCAGCAGTTACTCGCAGAACCAGAACACTGAAGCTTTCTTT CASSYSQNQNTEAFF
- many TRBJ2-7 15 TRBV27 TGTGCCAGCAGTTTCTCCCGGACAGTCCAAGGCGAGCAGTACTTC CASSFSRTVQGEQYF
- many TRBJ1-2 14 TRBV18 TGTGCCAGCTCACCAGACCCGGGGACCTATGGCTACACCTTC CASSPDPGTYGYTF
- many TRBJ1-1 14 TRBV9 TGTGCCAGCAGCGTAGGGGCCACCCCCACTGAAGCTTTCTTT CASSVGATPTEAFF
- - TRBJ2-7 12 TRBV27 TGTGCCAGCAGCCCGTTCTTCGGGGTGCAGTACTTC CASSPFFGVQYF
- many TRBJ1-1 15 TRBV2 TGTGCCAGCAGTAATTTCGACAATTTTGGCACTGAAGCTTTCTTT CASSNFDNFGTEAFF
- few TRBJ2-4 16 TRBV15 TGTGCCACCAGCAGACAAGGACACTTAGCCAAAAACATTCAGTACTTC CATSRQGHLAKNIQYF
- many TRBJ1-1 14 TRBV10-3 TGTGCCATCGTGAGAGGACCTCAGAACACTGAAGCTTTCTTT CAIVRGPQNTEAFF
TRBD1 many TRBJ1-2 14 TRBV12-3/TRBV12-4 TGTGCCAGCAGTTTAGTGGACAGGGGTGCTGGCTACACCTTC CASSLVDRGAGYTF
- many TRBJ1-1 14 TRBV7-2 TGTGCCAGCAGCTTATCCTGGGGCGACACTGAAGCTTTCTTT CASSLSWGDTEAFF
- many TRBJ2-5 14 TRBV12-3/TRBV12-4 TGTGCCAGCAGTTTAGGAGGGGCCGAAAAGACCCAGTACTTC CASSLGGAEKTQYF
TRBD1 many TRBJ1-3 15 TRBV20-1 TGCAGTGCACACACAGGGGGCAAGGTTGGAAACACCATATATTTT CSAHTGGKVGNTIYF
TRBD2 - TRBJ2-2 18 TRBV6-2/TRBV6-3 TGTGCCAGCAGTTACCGTCCTGTGACTAGCGTGAACACCGGGGAGCTGTTTTTT CASSYRPVTSVNTGELFF